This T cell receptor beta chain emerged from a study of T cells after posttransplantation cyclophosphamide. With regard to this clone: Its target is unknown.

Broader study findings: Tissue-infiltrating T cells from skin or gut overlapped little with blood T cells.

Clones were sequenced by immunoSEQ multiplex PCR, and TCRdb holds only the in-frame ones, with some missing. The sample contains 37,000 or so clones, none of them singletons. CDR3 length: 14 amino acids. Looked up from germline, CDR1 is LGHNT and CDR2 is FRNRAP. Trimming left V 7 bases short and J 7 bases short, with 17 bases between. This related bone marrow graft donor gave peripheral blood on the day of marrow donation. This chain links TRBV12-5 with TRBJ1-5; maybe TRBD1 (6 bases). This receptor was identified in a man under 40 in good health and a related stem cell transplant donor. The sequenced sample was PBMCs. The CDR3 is CASAQEQGWQPQHF. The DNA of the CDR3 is TGTGCTAGTGCCCAGGAACAGGGCTGGCAGCCCCAGCATTTT. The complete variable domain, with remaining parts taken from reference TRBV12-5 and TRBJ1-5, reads DARVTQTPRHKVTEMGQEVTMRCQPILGHNTVFWYRQTMMQGLELLAYFRNRAPLDDSGMPKDRFSAEMPDATLATLKIQPSEPRDSAVYFCASAQEQGWQPQHFGDGTRLSIL.